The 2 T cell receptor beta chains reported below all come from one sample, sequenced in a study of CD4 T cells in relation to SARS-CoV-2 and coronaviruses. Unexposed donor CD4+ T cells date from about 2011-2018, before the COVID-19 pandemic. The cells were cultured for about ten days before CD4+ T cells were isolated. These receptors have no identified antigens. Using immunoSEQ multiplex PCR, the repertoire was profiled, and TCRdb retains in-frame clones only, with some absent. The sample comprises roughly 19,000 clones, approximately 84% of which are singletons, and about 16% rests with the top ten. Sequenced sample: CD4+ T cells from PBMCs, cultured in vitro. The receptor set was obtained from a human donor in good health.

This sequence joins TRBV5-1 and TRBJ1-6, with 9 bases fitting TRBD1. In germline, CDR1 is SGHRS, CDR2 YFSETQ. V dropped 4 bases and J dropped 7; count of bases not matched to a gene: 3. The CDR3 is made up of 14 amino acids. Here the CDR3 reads CASSPGTGNSPLHF. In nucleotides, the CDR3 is TGCGCCAGCAGCCCCGGGACAGGGAATTCACCCCTCCACTTT.

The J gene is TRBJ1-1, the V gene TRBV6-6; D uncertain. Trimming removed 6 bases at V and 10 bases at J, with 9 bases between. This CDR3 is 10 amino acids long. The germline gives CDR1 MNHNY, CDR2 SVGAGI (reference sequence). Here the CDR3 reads CASSDRLAFF. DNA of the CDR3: TGTGCCAGCAGCGATCGTTTAGCTTTCTTT.